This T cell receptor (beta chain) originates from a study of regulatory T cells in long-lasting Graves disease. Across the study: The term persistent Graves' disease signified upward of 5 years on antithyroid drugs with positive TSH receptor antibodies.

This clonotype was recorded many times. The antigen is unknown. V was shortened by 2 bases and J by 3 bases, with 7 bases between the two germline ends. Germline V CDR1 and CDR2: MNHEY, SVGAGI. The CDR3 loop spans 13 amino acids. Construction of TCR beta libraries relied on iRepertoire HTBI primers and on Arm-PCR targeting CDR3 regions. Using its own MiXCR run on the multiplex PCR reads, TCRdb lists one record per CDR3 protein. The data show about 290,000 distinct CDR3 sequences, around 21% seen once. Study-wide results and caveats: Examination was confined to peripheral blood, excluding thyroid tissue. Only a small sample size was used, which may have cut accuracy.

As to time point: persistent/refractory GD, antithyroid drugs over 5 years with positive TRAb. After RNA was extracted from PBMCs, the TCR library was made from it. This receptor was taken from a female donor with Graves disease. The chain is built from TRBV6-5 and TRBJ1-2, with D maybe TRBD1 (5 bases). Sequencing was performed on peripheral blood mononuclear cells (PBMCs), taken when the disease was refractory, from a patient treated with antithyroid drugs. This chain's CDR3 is CASSYKGYYGYTF. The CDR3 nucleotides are TGTGCCAGCAGTTACAAGGGGTACTATGGCTACACCTTC.